These T cell receptor beta chains were read from a single sample in a study of T cells in Graves' hyperthyroidism and ophthalmopathy. TCRdb re-called the multiplex PCR reads through MiXCR, storing one row per CDR3 protein. The sample includes about 590,000 distinct CDR3 sequences, 15% to 18% seen only once; the top ten take around 7.8%. The specimen was blood. These receptors came from a woman between 25 and 40 years old with Graves' hyperthyroidism. The CDR3 runs from the conserved cysteine through the conserved F or W. The D gene is left open where the match is weak. The size of a clone is reported for some rows only, either as once, few or many, or as a class for expanded clones.

- | TRBJ1-2 | many | TRBV6-6 | CASSYLGGAGYGYTF | TGTGCCAGCAGTTACTTGGGGGGCGCCGGATATGGCTACACCTTC
TRBD1 | TRBJ2-2 | many | TRBV2 | CASRAGTGSTGELFF | TGTGCCAGCAGGGCCGGGACAGGGAGTACCGGGGAGCTGTTTTTT
TRBD2 | TRBJ2-5 | - | TRBV7-2 | CASRLTSGGQETQYF | TGTGCCAGCAGACTTACTAGCGGGGGCCAAGAGACCCAGTACTTC
TRBD2 | TRBJ2-1 | - | TRBV19 | CASSMSGTSGHNEQFF | TGTGCCAGTAGTATGAGTGGGACTAGCGGACACAATGAGCAGTTCTTC
- | TRBJ2-7 | many | TRBV28 | CASRPGTPYYEQYF | TGTGCCAGCAGGCCCGGGACACCTTACTACGAGCAGTACTTC
- | TRBJ2-1 | few | TRBV12-3/TRBV12-4 | CATQAIDNFNEQFF | TGTGCCACCCAAGCAATAGACAACTTCAATGAGCAGTTCTTC
- | TRBJ2-1 | few | TRBV12-3/TRBV12-4 | CASFRTGVWFF | TGTGCCAGCTTTCGAACGGGAGTATGGTTCTTC
TRBD1 | TRBJ2-3 | many | TRBV20-1 | CSAKQTGSGTDTQYF | TGCAGTGCTAAGCAGACAGGGAGCGGCACAGATACGCAGTATTTT
TRBD2 | TRBJ2-3 | - | TRBV29-1 | CSGYSGRTDTQYF | TGCAGCGGTTATAGCGGGAGAACAGATACGCAGTATTTT
- | TRBJ2-3 | few | TRBV6-1 | CAVQRAGYTDTQYF | TGTGCCGTACAACGGGCGGGATACACAGATACGCAGTATTTT
TRBD2 | TRBJ2-7 | - | TRBV7-9 | CASSQEGGDSGRTYEQYF | TGTGCCAGCAGCCAAGAGGGGGGCGATAGCGGGAGGACCTACGAGCAGTACTTC